Below, 7 T cell receptor beta chains from the same sample are listed, as sequenced in a study of cytotoxic CD8 clonotypes in ibrutinib-treated CLL. Profiled with immunoSEQ multiplex PCR; TCRdb holds only in-frame clones, not every one. Of approximately 300,000 clones in the sample, around four fifths are singletons; the top ten hold 5% to 7%. The sample in question was PBMCs, obtained before ibrutinib treatment. All receptors come from a human donor with chronic lymphocytic leukemia.

This chain's CDR3 is CASSLVVGVNEQYF. CDR3 nucleotides: TGCGCCAGCAGCTTGGTAGTGGGGGTCAACGAGCAGTACTTC. The chain carries TRBV5-1 and TRBJ2-7; the D gene could be TRBD1 or TRBD2 (5 bases each). Germline V CDR1 and CDR2: SGHRS, YFSETQ. Trimming removed 0 bases at V and 5 bases at J, with 12 bases between. The CDR3 has 14 amino acids.

The chain joins TRBV30 to TRBJ1-5, with a possible D match to TRBD1 (6 bases). The V gene lost 7 bases and the J gene lost 4 bases, with 17 bases spanning the gap. The CDR3 runs 14 residues. Germline CDR1 is GTSNPN and CDR2 is SVGIG (reference sequence). The CDR3 is CAYRVLHFNQPQHF. The CDR3 DNA reads as TGTGCCTACAGGGTATTACACTTTAATCAGCCCCAGCATTTT.

This clone was observed a few times. V is TRBV7-3 and J is TRBJ2-7; no reliable D call. Germline CDR1 is SGHTA and CDR2 is FQGTGA. Deletions cut 0 bases from V and 4 bases from J, with 13 bases between. This CDR3 has 15 residues. The CDR3 sequence: CASSLTSNPTYEQYF. The CDR3 bases are TGTGCCAGCAGCTTAACTTCAAACCCGACTTACGAGCAGTACTTC.

The chain links TRBV7-3 to TRBJ2-2; 7 nucleotides agree with TRBD1. After removal of 1 base from V and 5 bases from J, the junction contained 4 bases not matched to a gene. Germline CDR1 is SGHTA and CDR2 is FQGTGA. The CDR3 length is 15 residues. Here the CDR3 DNA reads TGTGCCAGCAGCTTAAATGCAGGGGGTACCGGGGAGCTGTTTTTT. Residues: CASSLNAGGTGELFF.

This clone was counted only a few times. This rearrangement joins TRBV2 to TRBJ1-2, with 8 bases identical to TRBD1. Germline CDR1 is SNHLY and CDR2 is FYNNEI. With 7 bases clipped from V and 5 bases from J, the junction kept 6 bases outside the gene matches. The CDR3 extends over 13 amino acids. The CDR3 region is CASTRTGTYGYTF. For the CDR3, the DNA is TGTGCCAGCACCAGGACAGGGACTTATGGCTACACCTTC.

This chain joins TRBV4-2 and TRBJ1-3; D is undetermined. Germline CDR1 reads LGHNA; CDR2 reads YNFKEQ. The CDR3 consists of 15 residues. Deletions cut 4 bases from V and 4 bases from J, with 14 bases between. CDR3 sequence: CASSPVRRGGNTIYF. As DNA, the CDR3 is TGTGCCAGCAGCCCCGTCAGGAGAGGGGGAAACACCATATATTTT.

The chain employs TRBV7-2 and TRBJ1-2; no clear D gene. Per germline, CDR1 SGHTA and CDR2 FQGNSA. V lost 5 bases and J lost 3, with 10 bases in between. The CDR3 consists of 13 residues. CDR3 region: CASSPRRDYGYTF. The CDR3 coding sequence is TGTGCCAGCAGCCCCCGACGGGACTATGGCTACACCTTC.